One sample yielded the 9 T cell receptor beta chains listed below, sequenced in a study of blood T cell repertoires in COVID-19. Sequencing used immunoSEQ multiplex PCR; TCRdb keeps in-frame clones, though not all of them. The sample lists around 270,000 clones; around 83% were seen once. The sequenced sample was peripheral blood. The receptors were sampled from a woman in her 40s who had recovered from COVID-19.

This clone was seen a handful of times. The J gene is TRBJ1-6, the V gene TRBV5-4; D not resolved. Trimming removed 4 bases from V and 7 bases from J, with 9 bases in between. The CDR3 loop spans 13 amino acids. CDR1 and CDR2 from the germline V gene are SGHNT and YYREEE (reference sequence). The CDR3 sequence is CASSLTVNSPLHF. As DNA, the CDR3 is TGTGCCAGCAGCCTCACAGTGAATTCACCCCTCCACTTT. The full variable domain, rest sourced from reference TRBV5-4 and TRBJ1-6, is ETGVTQSPTHLIKTRGQQVTLRCSSQSGHNTVSWYQQALGQGPQFIFQYYREEENGRGNFPPRFSGLQFPNYSSELNVNALELDDSALYLCASSLTVNSPLHFGNGTRLTVT.

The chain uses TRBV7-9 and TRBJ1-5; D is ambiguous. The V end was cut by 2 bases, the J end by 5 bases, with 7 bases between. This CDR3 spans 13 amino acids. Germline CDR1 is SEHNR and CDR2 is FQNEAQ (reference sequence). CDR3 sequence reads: CASSLSQDQPQHF. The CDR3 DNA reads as TGTGCCAGCAGCTTATCTCAGGATCAGCCCCAGCATTTT.

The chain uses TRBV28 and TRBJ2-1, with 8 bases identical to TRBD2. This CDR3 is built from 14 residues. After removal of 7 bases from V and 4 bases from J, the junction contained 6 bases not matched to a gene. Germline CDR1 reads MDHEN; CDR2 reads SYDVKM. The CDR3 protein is CASTRGGEYNEQFF. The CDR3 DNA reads TGTGCCAGCACCCGGGGGGGGGAGTACAATGAGCAGTTCTTC.

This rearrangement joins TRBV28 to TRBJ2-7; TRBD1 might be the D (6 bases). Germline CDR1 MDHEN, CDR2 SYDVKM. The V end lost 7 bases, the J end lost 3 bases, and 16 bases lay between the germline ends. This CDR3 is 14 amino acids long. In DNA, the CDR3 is TGTGCCAGCACCCAGCCTAGGACAGACTACGAGCAGTACTTC. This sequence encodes CASTQPRTDYEQYF. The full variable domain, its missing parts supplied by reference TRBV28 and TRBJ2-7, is DVKVTQSSRYLVKRTGEKVFLECVQDMDHENMFWYRQDPGLGLRLIYFSYDVKMKEKGDIPEGYSVSREKKERFSLILESASTNQTSMYLCASTQPRTDYEQYFGPGTRLTVT.

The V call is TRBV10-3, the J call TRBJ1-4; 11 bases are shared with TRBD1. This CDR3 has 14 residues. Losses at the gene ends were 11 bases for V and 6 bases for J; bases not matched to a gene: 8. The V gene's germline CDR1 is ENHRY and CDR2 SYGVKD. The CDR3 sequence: CASSWTGGDEKLFF. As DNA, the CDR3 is TGTGCCTCTTCTTGGACAGGGGGCGATGAAAAACTGTTTTTT.

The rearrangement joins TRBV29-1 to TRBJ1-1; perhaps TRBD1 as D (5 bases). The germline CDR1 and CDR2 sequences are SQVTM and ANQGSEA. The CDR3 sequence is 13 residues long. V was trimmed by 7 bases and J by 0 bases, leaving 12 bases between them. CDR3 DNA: TGCAGCGCCCACAGGTTTATGAACACTGAAGCTTTCTTT. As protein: CSAHRFMNTEAFF. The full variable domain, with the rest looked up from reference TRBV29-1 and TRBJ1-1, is SAVISQKPSRDICQRGTSLTIQCQVDSQVTMMFWYRQQPGQSLTLIATANQGSEATYESGFVIDKFPISRPNLTFSTLTVSNMSPEDSSIYLCSAHRFMNTEAFFGQGTRLTVV.

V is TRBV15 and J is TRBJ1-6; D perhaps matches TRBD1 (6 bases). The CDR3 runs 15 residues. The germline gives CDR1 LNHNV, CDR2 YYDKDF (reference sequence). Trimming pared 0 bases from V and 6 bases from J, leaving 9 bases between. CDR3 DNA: TGTGCCACCAGCAGAGATAGCAGGGGTAATTCACCCCTCCACTTT. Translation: CATSRDSRGNSPLHF.

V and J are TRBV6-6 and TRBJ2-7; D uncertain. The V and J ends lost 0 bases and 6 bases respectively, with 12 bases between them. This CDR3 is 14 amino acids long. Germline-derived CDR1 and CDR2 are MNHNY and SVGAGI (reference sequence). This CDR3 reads CASSYSPPSGEQYF. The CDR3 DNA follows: TGTGCCAGCAGTTACTCTCCGCCGTCGGGCGAGCAGTACTTC.

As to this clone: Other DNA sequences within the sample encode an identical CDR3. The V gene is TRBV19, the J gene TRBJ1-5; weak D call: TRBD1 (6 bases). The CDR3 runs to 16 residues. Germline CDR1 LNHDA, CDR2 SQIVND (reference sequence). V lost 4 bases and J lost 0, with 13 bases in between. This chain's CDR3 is CASSRTDLYSNQPQHF. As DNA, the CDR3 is TGTGCCAGTAGTAGGACAGACTTGTATAGCAATCAGCCCCAGCATTTT. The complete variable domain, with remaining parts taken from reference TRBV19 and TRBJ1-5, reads DGGITQSPKYLFRKEGQNVTLSCEQNLNHDAMYWYRQDPGQGLRLIYYSQIVNDFQKGDIAEGYSVSREKKESFPLTVTSAQKNPTAFYLCASSRTDLYSNQPQHFGDGTRLSIL.